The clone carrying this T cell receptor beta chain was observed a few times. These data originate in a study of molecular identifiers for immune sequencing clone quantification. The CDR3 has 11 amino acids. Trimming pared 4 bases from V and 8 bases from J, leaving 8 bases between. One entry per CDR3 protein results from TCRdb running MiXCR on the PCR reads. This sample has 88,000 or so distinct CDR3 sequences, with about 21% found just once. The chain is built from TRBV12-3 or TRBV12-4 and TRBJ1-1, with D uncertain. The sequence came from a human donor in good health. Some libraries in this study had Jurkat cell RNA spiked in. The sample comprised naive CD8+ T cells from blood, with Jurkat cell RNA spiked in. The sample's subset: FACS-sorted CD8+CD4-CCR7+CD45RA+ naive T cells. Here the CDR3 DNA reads TGTGCCAGCAGTTCGGCCGAAGAAGCTTTCTTT. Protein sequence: CASSSAEEAFF.